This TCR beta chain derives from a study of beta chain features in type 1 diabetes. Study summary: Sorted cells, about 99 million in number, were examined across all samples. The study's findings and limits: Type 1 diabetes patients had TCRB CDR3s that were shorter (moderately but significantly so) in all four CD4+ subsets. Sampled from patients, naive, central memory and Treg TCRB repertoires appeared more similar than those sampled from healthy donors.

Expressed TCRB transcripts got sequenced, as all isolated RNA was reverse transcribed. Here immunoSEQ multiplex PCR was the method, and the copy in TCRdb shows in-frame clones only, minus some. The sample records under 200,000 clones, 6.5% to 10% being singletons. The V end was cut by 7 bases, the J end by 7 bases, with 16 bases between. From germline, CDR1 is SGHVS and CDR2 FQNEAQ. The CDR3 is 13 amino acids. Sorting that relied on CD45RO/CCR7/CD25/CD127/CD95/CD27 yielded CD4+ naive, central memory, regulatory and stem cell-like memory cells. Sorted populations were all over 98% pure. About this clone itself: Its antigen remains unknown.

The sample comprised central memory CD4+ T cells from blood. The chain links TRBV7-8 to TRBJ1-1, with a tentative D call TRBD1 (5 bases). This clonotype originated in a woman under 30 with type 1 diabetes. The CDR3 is CASTTGGGGEAFF. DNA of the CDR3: TGTGCCAGCACCACTGGGGGGGGAGGTGAAGCTTTCTTT.